Listed here are 22 T cell receptor beta chains from one sample, sequenced in a study of blood T cells in healthy people across ages. Next came a second PCR, run for about 7 to 11 cycles, which used a sample-barcoded 5' primer along with a J-beta primer mix. TCRdb analysed the 5' RACE reads with MiXCR anew, one entry per CDR3 protein. The sample carries hundreds of thousands of distinct CDR3 sequences, 20% to 25% recorded once. The specimen was blood. These receptors all come from a man aged 70-80 years in good health.

This clonotype was seen at least ten times. The chain recombines TRBV28 with TRBJ1-1; D may be TRBD1 (5 bases). Germline CDR1 reads MDHEN; CDR2 reads SYDVKM. The CDR3 is 12 residues long. Trimming took off 5 bases at V and 11 bases at J, with 15 bases between the two ends. The CDR3 DNA is TGTGCCAGCAGTGAGAGTGCAGGGTTGGCTTTCTTT. It is translated as CASSESAGLAFF.

The CDR3 bases are TGTGCCAGCAGTAGACAGGGGGCTATGAGCAATCAGCCCCAGCATTTT. It codes for CASSRQGAMSNQPQHF. V is TRBV12-3 or TRBV12-4 and J is TRBJ1-5; 10 bases align to TRBD1. The CDR3 runs 16 residues. The V segment lost 5 bases and the J segment 1 base; nucleotides outside the gene matches: 5.

This clonotype was seen many times. The chain is built from TRBV14 and TRBJ2-5; 8 bases agree with TRBD2. V dropped 0 bases and J dropped 1; count of bases not matched to a gene: 7. This CDR3 comprises 17 residues. Per germline, CDR1 SGHDN and CDR2 FVKESK. The CDR3 DNA is TGTGCCAGCAGCCAAGAGTCGGCTAGCGGGTTCCAAGAGACCCAGTACTTC. Its translation: CASSQESASGFQETQYF.

The chain couples TRBV10-3 to TRBJ2-3, with 10 bases fitting TRBD2. CDR3 length equals 14 residues. With 8 bases clipped from V and 1 base from J, the junction kept 3 bases outside the gene matches. Germline values: CDR1 ENHRY, CDR2 SYGVKD. The CDR3 here is CAIGGTSGTDTQYF. The DNA of the CDR3 is TGTGCCATCGGCGGGACTAGCGGCACAGATACGCAGTATTTT.

This clonotype appeared many times. The V call is TRBV5-1, the J call TRBJ1-4, with 8 nucleotides matching TRBD1. The junction had 7 bases not matched to a gene; V was cut back by 4 bases and J by 8 bases. CDR1 and CDR2 (germline): SGHRS, YFSETQ. The CDR3 consists of 14 residues. CDR3 sequence: CASSRQGIEEKLFF. The CDR3 region has the DNA TGCGCCAGCAGCCGACAGGGGATAGAGGAAAAACTGTTTTTT.

The V call is TRBV30, the J call TRBJ2-3, with D hard to call. The V end was cut by 1 base, the J end by 4 bases, with 6 bases between. The germline V gene encodes CDR1 GTSNPN and CDR2 SVGIG (reference sequence). The length of the CDR3 is 12 residues. The CDR3 reads CAWSGGADTQYF. CDR3 DNA sequence: TGTGCCTGGAGTGGAGGTGCAGATACGCAGTATTTT.

This clonotype was seen a few times. The rearrangement links TRBV19 to TRBJ2-7; a weak D match, TRBD1 (5 bases). The CDR3 contains 12 residues. Between the trimmed V and J ends, which lost 11 bases and 3 bases, there was a span of 14 bases. Germline CDR1 reads LNHDA; CDR2 reads SQIVND (reference sequence). CDR3 nucleotides: TGTGCCGGCGGACATGTTCACTACGAGCAGTACTTC. The encoded protein is CAGGHVHYEQYF.

This chain connects TRBV29-1 to TRBJ2-1, with 8 bases fitting TRBD2. The CDR3 has 14 amino acids. Trimming took 8 bases from V and 0 from J; bases not matched to a gene: 6. The V gene's germline CDR1 is SQVTM and CDR2 ANQGSEA. The chain's CDR3 is CSHSGGSSYNEQFF. CDR3 in DNA: TGCAGCCACTCGGGGGGGAGCTCCTACAATGAGCAGTTCTTC.

This clonotype showed up just a few times. V usage is TRBV29-1 and J usage is TRBJ2-7; 12 nucleotides line up with TRBD2. This CDR3 has 13 amino acids. The trim removed 4 bases at V and 7 bases at J, leaving 5 bases unmatched. Germline V gives CDR1 SQVTM, CDR2 ANQGSEA. The CDR3 region has the DNA TGCAGCGTTGGACTAGCGGGAGCGCGGGAGCAGTACTTC. This translates into CSVGLAGAREQYF.

Ten or more counts support this clonotype. The gene calls are TRBV3-1 and TRBJ1-4, with a possible D match to TRBD1 (6 bases). Per germline, CDR1 LGHDT and CDR2 YNNKEL (reference sequence). Trimming removed 6 bases at V and 5 bases at J, with 16 bases between. The CDR3 is 15 residues long. The CDR3 coding sequence is TGTGCCAGCAGACTTGCAGGGGCCCAAAATGAAAAACTGTTTTTT. It encodes CASRLAGAQNEKLFF.

V is TRBV28 and J is TRBJ1-2, with 11 bases fitting TRBD1. The trim removed 6 bases at V and 4 bases at J, leaving 7 bases unmatched. The CDR3 consists of 15 residues. Looked up from germline, CDR1 is MDHEN and CDR2 is SYDVKM. The CDR3 loop reads CASRSGTGGVYGYTF. CDR3 nucleotides: TGTGCCAGCAGGTCCGGGACAGGGGGAGTCTATGGCTACACCTTC.

The rearrangement uses TRBV5-1 and TRBJ2-3, with TRBD2 identical over 8 bases. The CDR3 has 17 residues. Germline V gives CDR1 SGHRS, CDR2 YFSETQ. The J segment lost 0 bases and the V segment lost 2 bases, leaving 8 bases of the junction unmatched. DNA of the CDR3: TGCGCCAGCAGCTTTTACCTTAGCGGGGTAAGCACAGATACGCAGTATTTT. Translated: CASSFYLSGVSTDTQYF.

The chain has TRBV28 and TRBJ1-3, with D unclear. CDR3 length: 13 residues. The V gene lost 1 base and the J gene lost 4 bases, with 5 bases spanning the gap. Looked up from germline, CDR1 is MDHEN and CDR2 is SYDVKM. This CDR3 is CASSLLAGNTIYF. In DNA form, the CDR3 reads TGTGCCAGCAGTTTATTAGCCGGAAACACCATATATTTT.

The CDR3: CASSLAWGGSSYEQYF. CDR3 sequence (DNA): TGTGCCAGCAGCTTAGCTTGGGGGGGGTCCTCCTACGAGCAGTACTTC. The V call is TRBV7-2, the J call TRBJ2-5, with 7 bases aligning to TRBD2. The last part of the DNA fits TRBJ2-7 better; the J call may be wrong. The CDR3 consists of 16 residues. Germline CDR1 is SGHTA and CDR2 is FQGNSA.

This sequence joins TRBV10-3 and TRBJ1-6; D not resolved. Per the germline V gene, CDR1 is ENHRY and CDR2 is SYGVKD. The CDR3 totals 14 residues. V was trimmed by 0 bases and J by 8 bases, leaving 8 bases between them. CDR3 amino acids: CAISESLGYSPLHF. For the CDR3, the DNA is TGTGCCATCAGTGAGTCGTTGGGGTATTCACCCCTCCACTTT.

V gene TRBV27 combines with J gene TRBJ1-1, with 10 bases aligning to TRBD1. Germline lookup yields CDR1 MNHEY and CDR2 SMNVEV (reference sequence). After removal of 4 bases from V and 4 bases from J, the junction contained 6 bases not matched to a gene. The CDR3 spans 15 residues. DNA for the CDR3: TGTGCCAGCAGTTCAACGGGACAGGGGAGCACTGAAGCTTTCTTT. Protein product: CASSSTGQGSTEAFF.

This chain uses TRBV20-1 with TRBJ2-3, with 7 bases identical to TRBD2. The CDR3 contains 13 residues. Germline V gene sequence: CDR1 DFQATT, CDR2 SNEGSKA (reference sequence). The junction had 6 bases not matched to a gene; V was cut back by 3 bases and J by 6 bases. The CDR3 sequence: CSARVAGVDTQYF. The CDR3 bases are TGCAGTGCTAGGGTGGCGGGAGTCGATACGCAGTATTTT.

The gene calls are TRBV29-1 and TRBJ1-1; D ambiguous. Germline CDR1 reads SQVTM; CDR2 reads ANQGSEA. This CDR3 spans 11 amino acids. The CDR3 DNA reads TGCAACGCTGAGGGGAACACTGAAGCTTTCTTT. This sequence encodes CNAEGNTEAFF. Complete variable domain (other parts from reference TRBV29-1 and TRBJ1-1): SAVISQKPSRDICQRGTSLTIQCQVDSQVTMMFWYRQQPGQSLTLIATANQGSEATYESGFVIDKFPISRPNLTFSTLTVSNMSPEDSSIYLCNAEGNTEAFFGQGTRLTVV.

The chain combines TRBV4-1 with TRBJ2-1, with D possibly matching TRBD2 (8 bases). V lost 1 base, J lost 7 bases, and 20 bases lay in between. The CDR3 covers 17 residues. CDR1 MGHRA and CDR2 YSYEKL come from the germline V gene. The DNA of the CDR3 is TGCGCCAGCAGCCAAGGTCAGGGGGGAAGCGGGAGAAATGAGCAGTTCTTC. Protein sequence: CASSQGQGGSGRNEQFF.

J is TRBJ2-3 and V is TRBV20-1; 11 nucleotides align to TRBD1. V lost 6 bases to trimming and J lost 1 base; unmatched junction nucleotides: 3. From germline, CDR1 is DFQATT and CDR2 SNEGSKA (reference sequence). The length of the CDR3 is 14 residues. Here the CDR3 reads CSATDRGRTDTQYF. As DNA, the CDR3 is TGCAGTGCCACGGACAGGGGGCGCACAGATACGCAGTATTTT.

About this clonotype: One junction end does not reproduce the germline sequence, and a read error may be involved. The chain combines TRBV24-1 with TRBJ2-1; 13 bases are a match to TRBD2. This CDR3 comprises 16 residues. Germline CDR1 KGHDR, CDR2 SFDVKD. The CDR3 here is CATTEGTSGAYDEQFF. For the CDR3, the DNA is TGTGCCACCACGGAGGGGACTAGCGGGGCTTACGATGAGCAATTCTTC.

This clonotype turned up a few times. The chain has TRBV5-1 and TRBJ2-1; 7 nucleotides align to TRBD2. The J segment lost 8 bases and the V segment lost 0 bases, leaving 8 bases of the junction unmatched. Looked up from germline, CDR1 is SGHRS and CDR2 is YFSETQ. CDR3 size: 15 residues. The DNA for the CDR3 is TGCGCCAGCAGCTTGGTGGCGGGAGACCGCGATGAGCAGTTCTTC. It translates to CASSLVAGDRDEQFF.